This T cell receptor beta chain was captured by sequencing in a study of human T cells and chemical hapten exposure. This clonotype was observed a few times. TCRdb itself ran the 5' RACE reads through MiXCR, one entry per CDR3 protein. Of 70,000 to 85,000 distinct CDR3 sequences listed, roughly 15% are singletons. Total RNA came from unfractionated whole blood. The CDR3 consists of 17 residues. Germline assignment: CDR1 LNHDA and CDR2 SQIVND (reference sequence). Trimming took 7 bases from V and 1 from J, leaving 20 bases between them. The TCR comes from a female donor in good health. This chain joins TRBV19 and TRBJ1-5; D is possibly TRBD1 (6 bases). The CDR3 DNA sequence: TGTGCCAGTAATAAGATGGTGTCAGGGGAGAGCAATCAGCCCCAGCATTTT. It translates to CASNKMVSGESNQPQHF.